The present TCR beta chain was sequenced within a study of cytomegalovirus exposure and HLA in healthy donors. It was with 60 Vbeta and 13 Jbeta primers that the PCR ran. TCRdb's table, derived via immunoSEQ multiplex PCR, lists solely in-frame clones and lacks some. The sample has roughly 120,000 clones; roughly 66% are singletons. A remark on this clone: Its antigen remains unidentified.

General study results and limits: Analyses of presence/absence relied on an assumption of roughly uniform sequencing depth across donors.

The TCR sequence derives from a woman younger than 45 in good health and CMV-seronegative. The specimen was PBMCs.

The CDR3, as DNA: TGTGCCAGCAGTGAGTGGGGGGCCTACGAGCAGTACTTC. It encodes CASSEWGAYEQYF. The rearrangement links TRBV6-1 to TRBJ2-7, with D perhaps matching TRBD2 (6 bases). V dropped 3 bases and J dropped 2 bases, with 8 bases sitting between them. Germline V CDR1 and CDR2: MNHNS, SASEGT. The CDR3 is made up of 13 amino acids.